This TCR beta chain was documented in a study of T cell responses to AZD1222 COVID-19 vaccine. Unmatched junction bases numbered 15, after V lost 8 bases and J lost 3 bases. The CDR3 totals 17 residues. The germline V gene encodes CDR1 LGHDT and CDR2 YNNKEL (reference sequence). This table comes from immunoSEQ multiplex PCR, and its TCRdb copy is limited to in-frame clones, with some not included. The data hold approximately 200,000 clones, with more than 75% observed a single time. The sequencing used peripheral blood, collected on day 0 of MenACWY control vaccination. The sequence derives from an adult in good health. The chain carries TRBV3-1 (or the pseudogene TRBV3-2) and TRBJ1-4; 7 bases are a match to TRBD1. Here the CDR3 DNA reads TGTGCCAGCGGCCCCTCCGTTTTCCAGGGGGCTAATGAAAAACTGTTTTTT. It yields the protein CASGPSVFQGANEKLFF.